This T cell receptor (beta chain) was recorded in a study of T cells in Graves' hyperthyroidism and ophthalmopathy. Researchers took RNA transcripts and amplified the TCR beta CDR3 regions from them. Using the HTBI primer set, a first-round RT-PCR was run on the TCR CDR3. TCRdb itself ran the multiplex PCR reads through MiXCR, one entry per CDR3 protein. Of roughly 100,000 distinct CDR3 sequences in the sample, less than 55% are singletons; the top ten hold 20% to 30%. Broader study findings: A model built on 13 V-J features separated ophthalmopathy from stable hyperthyroidism.

The CDR3 is made up of 15 amino acids. Germline values: CDR1 SGHTS, CDR2 YDEGEE. Trimming removed 4 bases from V and 4 bases from J, with 16 bases in between. Thyroid ultrasound and orbital computed tomography, with clinical symptoms and serum thyroxine and TRAb, informed diagnoses. This clonotype was seen ten or more times. Its antigen is currently unknown. The chain is built from TRBV5-8 and TRBJ2-3; TRBD2 might be the D (6 bases). This clonotype was sampled from a man aged 40-50 years with Graves' hyperthyroidism. Source material: blood. For the CDR3, the DNA is TGTGCCAGCAGCCCCGGAGGGCCGAGCGCAGATACGCAGTATTTT. As protein: CASSPGGPSADTQYF.